These 20 T cell receptor beta chains were sequenced from one sample in a study of graft-versus-host responses after intestinal transplantation (dated by TCRdb to the early 2020s). In the paper's terms, the time point label means: cells obtained before transplantation from donor or recipient. In the mixed lymphocyte reactions, some 200,000 CFSE-labeled pre-transplant responders were plated with some 200,000 irradiated violet-dye-labeled stimulators and cultured for 6 days. Library preparation employed the immunoSEQ multiplex PCR assay. Not all clones reach the TCRdb copy of this immuneACCESS table, which keeps in-frame sequences only. Checked studies attribute under half of the gap to unresolved V genes and leave the rest unexplained. The sample table lists about 21,000 clones, around 43% of them with a count of one. The ten largest clonotypes hold over 1.5% of the sample. The starting material was alloreactive CD8+ T cells from a mixed lymphocyte reaction culture, obtained before intestinal transplant. This specimen's cell subset or site label, per the study, means: CFSE-low proliferating T cells sorted from roughly six-day pre-transplant mixed lymphocyte reaction (GvH or HvG direction). Source of these receptors: a human patient who received an intestinal transplant.

By its share, this clone is medium-sized. This chain connects TRBV7-3 to TRBJ2-1; 13 nucleotides line up with TRBD2. The CDR3 is made up of 14 amino acids. The V and J ends lost 5 bases and 9 bases, in that order; junction bases with no gene match: 4. CDR1 SGHTA and CDR2 FQGTGA come from the germline V gene. The CDR3 spells CASSRTSGRGEQFF. CDR3 in DNA: TGTGCCAGCAGCAGGACTAGCGGGAGAGGTGAGCAGTTCTTC.

The rearrangement links TRBV6-1 to TRBJ2-7, with a tentative D call TRBD2 (6 bases). The germline V gene has CDR1 MNHNS and CDR2 SASEGT. V was shortened by 6 bases and J by 1 base, with 16 bases between the two germline ends. CDR3 size: 15 residues. CDR3: CASRQSGTPSYEQYF. The CDR3 region has the DNA TGTGCCAGCAGGCAATCCGGGACTCCTTCCTACGAGCAGTACTTC.

The V gene is TRBV6-5, the J gene TRBJ1-1, with D tentatively TRBD1 (5 bases). The length of the CDR3 is 14 residues. V shed 1 base and J shed 3 bases, with 9 bases lying between them. From germline, CDR1 is MNHEY and CDR2 SVGAGI. The CDR3 protein is CASSYFRGYTEAFF. The CDR3 DNA follows: TGTGCCAGCAGTTACTTTCGGGGGTACACTGAAGCTTTCTTT.

Within the sample, this clone is medium-sized (0.01 to 0.1%). This chain uses TRBV5-1 with TRBJ2-6; TRBD1 agrees at 7 bases. This CDR3 is 15 amino acids long. Germline values: CDR1 SGHRS, CDR2 YFSETQ. J was trimmed by 0 bases and V by 3 bases; bases with no gene match: 0. The CDR3 loop reads CASSYRGSGANVLTF. DNA for the CDR3: TGCGCCAGCAGCTACAGGGGCTCTGGGGCCAACGTCCTGACTTTC.

A single count supports this clone. This sequence joins TRBV7-9 and TRBJ1-4, with unresolved D. Germline values: CDR1 SEHNR, CDR2 FQNEAQ (reference sequence). This CDR3 is 14 amino acids long. Trimming removed 7 bases at V and 7 bases at J, with 16 bases between. The CDR3 is CASNLGRGLEKLFF. For the CDR3, the DNA is TGTGCCAGCAACCTGGGGAGAGGCCTTGAAAAACTGTTTTTT. The complete variable domain, with remaining parts taken from reference TRBV7-9 and TRBJ1-4, reads DTGVSQNPRHKITKRGQNVTFRCDPISEHNRLYWYRQTLGQGPEFLTYFQNEAQLEKSRLLSDRFSAERPKGSFSTLEIQRTEQGDSAMYLCASNLGRGLEKLFFGSGTQLSVL.

A few counts support this clone. The V gene is TRBV6-1, the J gene TRBJ2-7; 13 nucleotides agree with TRBD2. Trimming removed 6 bases from V and 2 bases from J; junction bases left unmatched: 4. The germline gives CDR1 MNHNS, CDR2 SASEGT. The CDR3 is made up of 15 amino acids. DNA for the CDR3: TGTGCCAGCAGCCTCGGACTAGCGGGAGCCTACGAGCAGTACTTC. It encodes CASSLGLAGAYEQYF.

The chain is built from TRBV9 and TRBJ2-3; D gene unclear. Germline CDR1 reads SGDLS; CDR2 reads YYNGEE. The length of the CDR3 is 11 residues. Deletions cut 7 bases from V and 1 base from J, with 4 bases between. The CDR3 nucleotides are TGTGCCAGCCGAGGCACAGATACGCAGTATTTT. It translates to CASRGTDTQYF.

This clone appeared a single time. V usage is TRBV5-1 and J usage is TRBJ1-1; D perhaps matches TRBD1 (5 bases). Per the germline V gene, CDR1 is SGHRS and CDR2 is YFSETQ. The length of the CDR3 is 14 residues. V lost 3 bases and J lost 3, with 12 bases in between. CDR3 coding DNA: TGCGCCAGCAGCTGGGGCCCTAGGGACACTGAAGCTTTCTTT. Translation gives CASSWGPRDTEAFF.

The rearrangement joins TRBV6-1 to TRBJ1-4; tentative D call: TRBD1 (6 bases). V dropped 2 bases and J dropped 10 bases, with 20 bases sitting between them. Germline V gene sequence: CDR1 MNHNS, CDR2 SASEGT. The CDR3 sequence is 16 residues long. CDR3 amino acids: CASSELGQRSRRKLFF. The CDR3 coding sequence is TGTGCCAGCAGTGAACTAGGACAGCGGTCCCGGCGAAAACTGTTTTTT.

This clone was counted only a few times. The rearrangement uses TRBV6-1 and TRBJ2-4, with D hard to call. With 2 bases removed from V and 1 base from J, the gap between germline ends came to 9 bases. Germline V gene data show CDR1 as MNHNS and CDR2 as SASEGT. CDR3 length equals 15 residues. In nucleotides, the CDR3 is TGTGCCAGCAGTGAATATTTCCCGGCCAAAAACATTCAGTACTTC. As protein: CASSEYFPAKNIQYF.

The chain combines TRBV2 with TRBJ2-3; 9 bases are a match to TRBD2. V shed 4 bases and J 2 bases; nucleotides not matched to a gene: 7. The CDR3 runs to 16 residues. Germline V gene sequence: CDR1 SNHLY, CDR2 FYNNEI. CDR3: CASSVVGTSFTDTQYF. The CDR3 DNA is TGTGCCAGCAGTGTGGTTGGGACTAGCTTCACAGATACGCAGTATTTT.

This clone was counted a few times. The chain is built from TRBV11-1 and TRBJ2-7; 13 bases match TRBD2. Germline CDR1 and CDR2: SGHAT and FQDESV (reference sequence). The V gene end was trimmed by 5 bases and the J gene end by 7 bases; junction bases not matched to a gene: 8. This CDR3 comprises 15 residues. This CDR3 is CASSLRTSGSSEQYF. The CDR3 DNA reads as TGTGCCAGCAGCCTTCGGACTAGCGGGAGTAGTGAGCAGTACTTC.

This chain connects TRBV6-5 to TRBJ2-1; D unresolved. V lost 6 bases to trimming and J lost 8 bases, with 8 bases between them. Germline CDR1 and CDR2: MNHEY and SVGAGI. The CDR3 is 11 amino acids. CDR3 in DNA: TGTGCCAGCAGGCGGAGATATGAGCAGTTCTTC. Its protein product is CASRRRYEQFF.

This clone showed up just a few times. This chain uses TRBV14 with TRBJ2-7; D unresolved. V was shortened by 1 base and J by 6 bases, with 7 bases between the two germline ends. Germline V CDR1 and CDR2: SGHDN, FVKESK. CDR3 size: 12 residues. The CDR3 protein is CASSQARVEQYF. CDR3 nucleotides: TGTGCCAGCAGCCAAGCGAGAGTCGAGCAGTACTTC.

The genes are TRBV7-6 and TRBJ1-1, with a tentative D call TRBD1 (5 bases). The germline V gene has CDR1 SGHVS and CDR2 FNYEAQ. V lost 4 bases and J 2 bases, leaving 8 bases between the germline ends. The CDR3 is 13 amino acids. CDR3: CASSSQGNTEAFF. CDR3 DNA: TGTGCCAGCAGCTCCCAGGGCAACACTGAAGCTTTCTTT.

V gene TRBV19 combines with J gene TRBJ1-2; the D gene is possibly TRBD1 (5 bases). This CDR3 region has 16 residues. V lost 5 bases, J lost 0 bases, and 16 bases lay in between. Germline CDR1 and CDR2: LNHDA and SQIVND (reference sequence). In DNA form, the CDR3 reads TGTGCCAGTAGTTGGGACCAGGGTATGACTAACTATGGCTACACCTTC. It encodes CASSWDQGMTNYGYTF.

This clone is medium-sized by share. The rearrangement joins TRBV28 to TRBJ2-2, with 7 nucleotides matching TRBD1. Germline V gene sequence: CDR1 MDHEN, CDR2 SYDVKM. The CDR3 has 15 amino acids. The trim removed 8 bases at V and 6 bases at J, leaving 12 bases unmatched. As DNA, the CDR3 is TGTGCCAGCGGACCGGGACAGATTACCGCCGGGGAGCTGTTTTTT. Its translation is CASGPGQITAGELFF.

The chain carries TRBV19 and TRBJ1-5; no clear D gene. The CDR3 contains 12 residues. V lost 10 bases and J lost 3, with 10 bases in between. Germline-derived CDR1 and CDR2 are LNHDA and SQIVND (reference sequence). CDR3 sequence: CATRAPNQPQHF. The CDR3 coding sequence is TGTGCCACCCGGGCTCCCAATCAGCCCCAGCATTTT.

This clone was observed a handful of times. V is TRBV7-9 and J is TRBJ2-6; D is unresolved. Trimming took 1 base from V and 1 from J, leaving 5 bases between them. The CDR3 consists of 15 residues. CDR1 is SEHNR and CDR2 is FQNEAQ in the germline V gene (reference sequence). CDR3 bases: TGTGCCAGCAGCTTAGGGGCTTCTGGGGCCAACGTCCTGACTTTC. The encoded protein is CASSLGASGANVLTF.

The chain is built from TRBV6-5 and TRBJ2-1, with 8 bases identical to TRBD1. V lost 4 bases, J lost 4 bases, and 6 bases stayed unmatched. The CDR3 sequence is 15 residues long. Germline V gene lookup returns CDR1 MNHEY and CDR2 SVGAGI. In DNA form, the CDR3 reads TGTGCCAGCAGTTTCGACAGGGGCCCTTACAATGAGCAGTTCTTC. It specifies CASSFDRGPYNEQFF.